Following are 2 T cell receptor beta chains from one sample sequenced in a study of CD8+CD57+ T cells in acquired aplastic anemia. The template for TCR beta VDJ and CDR3 sequence profiling was genomic DNA. Each CDR3 protein gets one entry after TCRdb re-called the reads with MiXCR. The repertoire holds about 110,000 distinct CDR3 sequences, with 40% to 65% as singletons. What was sequenced was sorted CD4+, CD8+, or CD8+CD57+ T cells (not recorded which) from PBMCs. The receptor set was obtained from a human donor in good health, serving as a control.

The chain carries TRBV30 and TRBJ2-1; D is uncertain. The germline V and J ends were trimmed by 0 bases and 10 bases, with 10 bases remaining between them. The CDR3 consists of 12 residues. The germline CDR1 and CDR2 sequences are GTSNPN and SVGIG (reference sequence). The CDR3 DNA reads TGTGCCTGGAGTGTTGATGTGGGGGAGCAGTTCTTC. Translated: CAWSVDVGEQFF.

This sequence joins TRBV3-1 and TRBJ2-5, with TRBD2 identical over 11 bases. V lost 4 bases and J lost 9; bases outside the gene matches: 10. Looked up from germline, CDR1 is LGHDT and CDR2 is YNNKEL (reference sequence). The CDR3 consists of 15 residues. The CDR3 nucleotides are TGTGCCAGCAGCCTAGTAGCGGGGGGGGAGGAGGCCCAGTACTTC. It is translated as CASSLVAGGEEAQYF.